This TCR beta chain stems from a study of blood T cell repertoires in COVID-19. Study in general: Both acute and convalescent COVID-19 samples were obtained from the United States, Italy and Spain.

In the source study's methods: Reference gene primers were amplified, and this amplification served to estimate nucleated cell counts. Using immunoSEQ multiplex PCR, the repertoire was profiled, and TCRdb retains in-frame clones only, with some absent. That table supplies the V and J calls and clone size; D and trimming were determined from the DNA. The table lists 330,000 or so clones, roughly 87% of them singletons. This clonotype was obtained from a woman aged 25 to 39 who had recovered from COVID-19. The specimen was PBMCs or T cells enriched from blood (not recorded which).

CDR3 region: CASSLGGYPGQGIYEQYF. CDR3 nucleotides: TGTGCCAGCAGCTTGGGAGGATACCCGGGACAGGGGATTTACGAGCAGTACTTC. This sequence joins TRBV5-6 and TRBJ2-7, with 10 bases that match TRBD1. CDR3 length equals 18 residues. The junction had 13 bases not matched to a gene; V was cut back by 0 bases and J by 4 bases. Germline V gives CDR1 SGHDT, CDR2 YYEEEE.